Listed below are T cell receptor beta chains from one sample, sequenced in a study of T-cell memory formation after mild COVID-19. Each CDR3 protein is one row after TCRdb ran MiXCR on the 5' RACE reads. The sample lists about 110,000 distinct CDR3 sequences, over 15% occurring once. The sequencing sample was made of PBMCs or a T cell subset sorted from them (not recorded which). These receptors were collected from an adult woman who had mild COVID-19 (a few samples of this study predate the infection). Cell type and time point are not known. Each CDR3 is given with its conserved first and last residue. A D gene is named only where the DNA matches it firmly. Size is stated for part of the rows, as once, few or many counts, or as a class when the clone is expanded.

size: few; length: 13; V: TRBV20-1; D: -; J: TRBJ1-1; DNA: TGCAGTGCTAGAGGGGGGCTGAACACTGAAGCTTTCTTT; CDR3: CSARGGLNTEAFF
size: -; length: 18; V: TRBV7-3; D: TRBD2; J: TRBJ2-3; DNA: TGTGCCAGCAGCTTAACTTACGGGACTAGCGGGGATACAGATACGCAGTATTTT; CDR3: CASSLTYGTSGDTDTQYF
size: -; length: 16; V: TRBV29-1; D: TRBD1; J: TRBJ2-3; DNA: TGCAGCGTTGGGGCCGCACAGGGGGCCCCCACAGATACGCAGTATTTT; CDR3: CSVGAAQGAPTDTQYF
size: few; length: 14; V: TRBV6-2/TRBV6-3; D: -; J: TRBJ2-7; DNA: TGTGCCAGCAGGGACGGGTCTCCGGCCTACGAGCAGTACTTC; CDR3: CASRDGSPAYEQYF
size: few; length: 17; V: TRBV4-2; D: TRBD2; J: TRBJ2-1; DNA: TGTGCCAGCAGCCAAGATTGGGAACTAGCGGGAGGGAATGAGCAGTTCTTC; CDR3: CASSQDWELAGGNEQFF
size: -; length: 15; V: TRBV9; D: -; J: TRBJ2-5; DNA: TGTGCCAGCAGCGTAGGGGGGGGGCTCCAAGAGACCCAGTACTTC; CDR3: CASSVGGGLQETQYF
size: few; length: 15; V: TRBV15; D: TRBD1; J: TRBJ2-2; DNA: TGTGCCACCAGCAGAACCCCACAGGGGACCGGGGAGCTGTTTTTT; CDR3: CATSRTPQGTGELFF
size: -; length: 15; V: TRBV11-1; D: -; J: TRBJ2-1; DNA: TGTGCCAGCAGACCAAATCGGTACGGCCAGGATGAGCAGTTCTTC; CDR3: CASRPNRYGQDEQFF
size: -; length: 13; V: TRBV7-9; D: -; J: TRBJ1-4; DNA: TGTGCCAGCAGCCCCAGAGGTGGAGAAAAACTGTTTTTT; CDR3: CASSPRGGEKLFF
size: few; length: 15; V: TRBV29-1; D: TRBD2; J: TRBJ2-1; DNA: TGCAGCGCAAAGACTAGCGGGGGGGCCTACAATGAGCAGTTCTTC; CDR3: CSAKTSGGAYNEQFF
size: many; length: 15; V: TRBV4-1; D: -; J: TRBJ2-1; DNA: TGCGCCAGCAGCCCTGAGGGGGGGTATTACAATGAGCAGTTCTTC; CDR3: CASSPEGGYYNEQFF
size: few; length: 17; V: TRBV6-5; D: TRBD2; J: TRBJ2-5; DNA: TGTGCCAGCAGTTACATGGGACTAGCGGAGTTCGAAGAGACCCAGTACTTC; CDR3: CASSYMGLAEFEETQYF
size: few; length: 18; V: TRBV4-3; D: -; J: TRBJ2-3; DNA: TGCGCCAGCAGCCAAGGGTATTTTGAAGGCGGGATAACAGATACGCAGTATTTT; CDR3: CASSQGYFEGGITDTQYF
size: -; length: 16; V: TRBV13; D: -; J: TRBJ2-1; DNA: TGTGCCAGCAGCCCCCCGACCTGGGCAGGCGACAATGAGCAGTTCTTC; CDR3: CASSPPTWAGDNEQFF
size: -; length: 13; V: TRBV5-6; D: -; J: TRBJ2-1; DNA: TGTGCCAGCAGCCCCGGGACCCGGGATGAGCAGTTCTTC; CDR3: CASSPGTRDEQFF
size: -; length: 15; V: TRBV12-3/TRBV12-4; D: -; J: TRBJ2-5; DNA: TGTGCCAGCACCACCTCCCAAGGGGGACAAGAGACCCAGTACTTC; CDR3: CASTTSQGGQETQYF
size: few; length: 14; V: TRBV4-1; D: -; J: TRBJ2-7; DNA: TGCGCCAGCAGCTTTCGGACAGAGGCGTACGAGCAGTACTTC; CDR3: CASSFRTEAYEQYF
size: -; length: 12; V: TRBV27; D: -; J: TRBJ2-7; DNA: TGTGCCAGCAGTCTAGACCGGTACGAGCAGTACTTC; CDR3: CASSLDRYEQYF
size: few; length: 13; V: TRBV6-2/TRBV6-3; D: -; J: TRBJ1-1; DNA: TGTGCCAGCAGACAGGGACGGACCACTGAAGCTTTCTTT; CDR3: CASRQGRTTEAFF
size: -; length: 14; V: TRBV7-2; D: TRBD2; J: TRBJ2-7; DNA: TGTGCCAGCAGCTTAGGCGGGGGGGCCTACGAGCAGTACTTC; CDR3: CASSLGGGAYEQYF
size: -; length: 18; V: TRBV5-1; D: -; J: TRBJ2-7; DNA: TGCGCCAGCAGCTTGTCCAGCCGTCGTGGGGGTGCCGAAAAGGAGCAGTACTTC; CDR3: CASSLSSRRGGAEKEQYF
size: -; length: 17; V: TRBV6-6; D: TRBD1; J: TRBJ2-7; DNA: TGTGCCAGCACTCCGGGGAGTGGGACAGGGGGCTCCTACGAGCAGTACTTC; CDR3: CASTPGSGTGGSYEQYF
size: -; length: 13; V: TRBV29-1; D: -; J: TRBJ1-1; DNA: TGCAGCGTTGAAGTAGATGGGGGGACTGAAGCTTTCTTT; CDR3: CSVEVDGGTEAFF
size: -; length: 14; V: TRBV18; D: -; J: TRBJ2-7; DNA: TGTGCCAGCTCACTCCAGACTGACTCCTACGAGCAGTACTTC; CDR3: CASSLQTDSYEQYF
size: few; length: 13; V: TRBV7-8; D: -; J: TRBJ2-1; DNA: TGTGCCAGCAGGACAGGGAGGCACAATGAGCAGTTCTTC; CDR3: CASRTGRHNEQFF
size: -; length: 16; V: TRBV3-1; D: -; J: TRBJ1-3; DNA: TGTGCCAGCAGCCAAGGGCGAAGCTACTCTGGAAACACCATATATTTT; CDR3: CASSQGRSYSGNTIYF
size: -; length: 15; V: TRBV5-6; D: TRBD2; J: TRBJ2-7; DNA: TGTGCCAGCAGTCGGACTAGCGGGAGCCGCTACGAGCAGTACTTC; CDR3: CASSRTSGSRYEQYF
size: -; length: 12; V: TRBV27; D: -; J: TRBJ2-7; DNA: TGTGCCAGCAGTGCCAGTCCGTACGAGCAGTACTTC; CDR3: CASSASPYEQYF
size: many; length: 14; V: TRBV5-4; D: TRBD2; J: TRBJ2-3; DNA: TGTGCCAGCAGGACTAGCGGGAGTACAGATACGCAGTATTTT; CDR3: CASRTSGSTDTQYF
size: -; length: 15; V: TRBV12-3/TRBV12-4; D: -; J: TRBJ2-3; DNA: TGTGCCAGCAGTTCGCTTTCGGGGGTAACAGATACGCAGTGTTTT; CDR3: CASSSLSGVTDTQCF
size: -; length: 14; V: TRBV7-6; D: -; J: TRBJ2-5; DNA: TGTGCCAGCAGCCAATATGGCGGGACGGAGACCCAGTACTTC; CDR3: CASSQYGGTETQYF
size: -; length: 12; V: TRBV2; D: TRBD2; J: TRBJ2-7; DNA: TGTGCCCTCCTAGCGGATTCCTACGAGCAGTACTTC; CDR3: CALLADSYEQYF
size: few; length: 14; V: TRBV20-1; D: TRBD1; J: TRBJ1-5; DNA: TGCAGTGCCGCCCGGGAACAGGGGTATCAGCCCCAGCATTTT; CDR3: CSAAREQGYQPQHF
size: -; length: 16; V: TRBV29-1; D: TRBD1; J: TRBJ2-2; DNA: TGCAGCGTCGAGTCCCCGGGACAGGGGGCGCCCGGGGAGCTGTTTTTT; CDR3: CSVESPGQGAPGELFF
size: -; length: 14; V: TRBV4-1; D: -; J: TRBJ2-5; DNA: TGCGCCAGCAGCCAAGCTGGCCAACCGGATACCCAGTACTTC; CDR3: CASSQAGQPDTQYF
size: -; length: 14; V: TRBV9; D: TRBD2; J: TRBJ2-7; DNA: TGTGCCAGCAGCGTACATAGCGGGGGAGTCGACCAGTACTTC; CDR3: CASSVHSGGVDQYF
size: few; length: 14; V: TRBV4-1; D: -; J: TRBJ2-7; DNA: TGCGCCAGCAGCCAAACATGGGGATCCTACGAGCAGTACTTC; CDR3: CASSQTWGSYEQYF
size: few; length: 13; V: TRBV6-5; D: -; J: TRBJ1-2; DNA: TGTGCCAGCAGTCCGGACGGATTTTATGGCTACACCTTC; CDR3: CASSPDGFYGYTF
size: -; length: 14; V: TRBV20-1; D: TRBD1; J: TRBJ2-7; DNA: TGCAGTGCTAGAAGTGTGGACAGGGCGTACGAGCAGTACTTC; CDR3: CSARSVDRAYEQYF
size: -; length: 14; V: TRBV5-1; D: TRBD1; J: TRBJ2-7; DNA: TGCGCCAGCAGTCCCGGCGGACAGGGCTACGAGCAGTACTTC; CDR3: CASSPGGQGYEQYF
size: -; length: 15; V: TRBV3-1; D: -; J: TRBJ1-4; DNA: TGTGCCAGCAGCCAAGTAGGGTCCGAGGGGGAAAAACTGTTTTTT; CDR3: CASSQVGSEGEKLFF
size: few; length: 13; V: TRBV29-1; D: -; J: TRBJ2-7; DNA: TGCAGCGTTGAGAGGGGTCAGGGGTACGAGCAGTACTTC; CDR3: CSVERGQGYEQYF
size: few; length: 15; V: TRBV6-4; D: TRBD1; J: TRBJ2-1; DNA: TGTGCCAGCAGTACCGAGGGGGCAGGGTACAATGAGCAGTTCTTC; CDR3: CASSTEGAGYNEQFF
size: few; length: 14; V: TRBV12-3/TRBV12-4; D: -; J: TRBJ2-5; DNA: TGTGCCAGCTCCCCGGACACCCTCGGGGAGACCCAGTACTTC; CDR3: CASSPDTLGETQYF
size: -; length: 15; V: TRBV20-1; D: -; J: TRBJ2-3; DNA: TGCAGTGCTAGAGCGTTGGGTGGTAGCACAGATACGCAGTATTTT; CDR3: CSARALGGSTDTQYF
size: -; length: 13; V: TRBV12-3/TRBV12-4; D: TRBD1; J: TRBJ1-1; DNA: TGTGCCAGTTCGACAGGGCCTGGCACTGAAGCTTTCTTT; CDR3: CASSTGPGTEAFF
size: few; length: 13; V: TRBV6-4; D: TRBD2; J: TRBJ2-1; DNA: TGTGCCAGCAGCGCCGGGACTAGCGGGGAGCAGTTCTTC; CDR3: CASSAGTSGEQFF
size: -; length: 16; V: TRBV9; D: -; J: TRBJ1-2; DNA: TGTGCCAGCAGCGTAGCCTCAGGGACACTATCCTATGGCTACACCTTC; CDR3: CASSVASGTLSYGYTF
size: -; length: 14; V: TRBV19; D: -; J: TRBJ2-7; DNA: TGTGCCAGTAGTCCTTCGGCGGGCCCCTACGAGCAGTACTTC; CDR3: CASSPSAGPYEQYF
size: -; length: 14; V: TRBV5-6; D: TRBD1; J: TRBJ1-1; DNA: TGTGCCAGCAGCACCGGGACAGGGAGCACTGAAGCTTTCTTT; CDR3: CASSTGTGSTEAFF
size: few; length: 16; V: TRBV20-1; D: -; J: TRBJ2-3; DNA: TGCAGTGCTAGAGATTCGGGGACCGCCTACACAGATACGCAGTATTTT; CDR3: CSARDSGTAYTDTQYF
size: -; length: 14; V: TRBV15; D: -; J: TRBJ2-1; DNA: TGTGCCACCAGCGGGCCGTTTTTTCCCAATGAGCAGTTCTTC; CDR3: CATSGPFFPNEQFF
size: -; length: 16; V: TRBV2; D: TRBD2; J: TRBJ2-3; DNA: TGTGCCAGCAGTCCAGGGGCTTTAGCGGGAGCCGATACGCAGTATTTT; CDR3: CASSPGALAGADTQYF
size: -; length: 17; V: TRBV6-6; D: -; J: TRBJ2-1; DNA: TGTGCCAGCAGTTACACGATTGACAGGTCCAACTACAATGAGCAGTTCTTC; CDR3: CASSYTIDRSNYNEQFF
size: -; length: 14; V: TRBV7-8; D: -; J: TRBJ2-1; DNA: TGTGCCAGCAGCCCAGGGGCGATATACTATGAGCAGTTCTTC; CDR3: CASSPGAIYYEQFF
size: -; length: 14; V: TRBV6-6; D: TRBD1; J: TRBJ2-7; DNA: TGTGCCACCTTTAGGGGGGACAGGGCCGACGAGCAGTACTTC; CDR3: CATFRGDRADEQYF
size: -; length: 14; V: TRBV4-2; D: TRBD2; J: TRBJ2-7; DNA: TGTGCCAGCAGCCAGACTAGCGGCACCTCCGAGCAGTACTTC; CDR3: CASSQTSGTSEQYF
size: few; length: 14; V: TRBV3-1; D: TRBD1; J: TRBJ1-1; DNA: TGTGCCAGCAGCCCAACAGGGGGAGGCACTGAAGCTTTCTTT; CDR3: CASSPTGGGTEAFF
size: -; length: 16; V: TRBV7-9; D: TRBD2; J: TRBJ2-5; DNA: TGTGCCAGCAGCTTGAGGACTAGCGAGTTACAAGAGACCCAGTACTTC; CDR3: CASSLRTSELQETQYF